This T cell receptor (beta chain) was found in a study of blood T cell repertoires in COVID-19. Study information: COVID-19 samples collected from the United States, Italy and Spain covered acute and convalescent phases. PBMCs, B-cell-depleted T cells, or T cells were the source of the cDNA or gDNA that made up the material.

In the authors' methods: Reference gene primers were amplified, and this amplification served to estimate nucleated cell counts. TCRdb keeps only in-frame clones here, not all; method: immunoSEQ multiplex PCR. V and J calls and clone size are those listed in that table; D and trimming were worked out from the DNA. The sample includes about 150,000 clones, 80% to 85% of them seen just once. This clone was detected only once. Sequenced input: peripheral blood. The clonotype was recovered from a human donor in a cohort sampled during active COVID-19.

Written as DNA, the CDR3 is TGTGCCAGCAGTTACGTGGGGGGTCAGCCCCAGCATTTT. Translated: CASSYVGGQPQHF. The chain joins TRBV6-5 to TRBJ1-5; a possible D gene is TRBD1 (5 bases). The CDR3 is 13 amino acids. Germline CDR1 MNHEY, CDR2 SVGAGI. Trimming left V 2 bases short and J 6 bases short, with 8 bases between.